Included here is one T cell receptor beta chain sequence, with context. The antigen remains unidentified. V gave up 5 bases and J gave up 4 bases, with 20 bases separating them. Germline V gene data show CDR1 as SGHAT and CDR2 as FQDESV (reference sequence). There are 16 residues in the CDR3. The record originates from a study of Graves' ophthalmopathy and Graves' hyperthyroidism. Study-level findings and limits: The authors also found most expanded thyroid clonotypes above 0.001 frequency in blood. Built on 13 signatures, a model told ophthalmopathy apart from stable hyperthyroidism with over 85% sensitivity and approximately 81% specificity.

RNA transcripts yielded amplified TCR beta CDR3 regions. After a first-round RT-PCR with HTBI primers, a second-round multiplex PCR was run. TCRdb itself ran the multiplex PCR reads through MiXCR, one entry per CDR3 protein. The sample carries about 380,000 distinct CDR3 sequences, 15% to 19% recorded once. Newly diagnosed hyperthyroidism donors, aged 18 to 65, duration under 2 months. The sample was peripheral blood. The rearrangement uses TRBV11-1 and TRBJ1-1; unclear D gene. The sequence came from a woman in her late teens or twenties with stable Graves' hyperthyroidism. The CDR3 reads CASSDPSRGSGTEAFF. The CDR3 bases are TGTGCCAGCAGCGACCCTTCCCGGGGATCGGGCACTGAAGCTTTCTTT.